This TCR beta chain was found in a study of cytomegalovirus exposure and HLA in healthy donors. The donors were healthy bone marrow donors. Worth noting for this clone: What it binds is unknown.

Trimming took 3 bases from V and 6 from J, leaving 18 bases between them. From germline, CDR1 is LGHNA and CDR2 YNFKEQ. The CDR3 covers 16 residues. Findings of the study overall: Donors were assumed by presence/absence analyses to have roughly uniform sequencing depth.

Vbeta (60) and Jbeta (13) primers were used in the PCR. TCRdb's table, derived via immunoSEQ multiplex PCR, lists solely in-frame clones and lacks some. The sample has 100,000 or so clones, and its top ten clones hold 0.5% to 0.7%. The TCR was taken from a man aged 50-60 years in good health and CMV-seronegative. The rearrangement uses TRBV4-2 and TRBJ2-1; possible D gene TRBD1, 6 bases. The sequenced material came from PBMCs. The CDR3 region is CASSQNPQGSVNEQFF. CDR3 bases: TGTGCCAGCAGCCAGAACCCACAGGGTTCCGTCAATGAGCAGTTCTTC.